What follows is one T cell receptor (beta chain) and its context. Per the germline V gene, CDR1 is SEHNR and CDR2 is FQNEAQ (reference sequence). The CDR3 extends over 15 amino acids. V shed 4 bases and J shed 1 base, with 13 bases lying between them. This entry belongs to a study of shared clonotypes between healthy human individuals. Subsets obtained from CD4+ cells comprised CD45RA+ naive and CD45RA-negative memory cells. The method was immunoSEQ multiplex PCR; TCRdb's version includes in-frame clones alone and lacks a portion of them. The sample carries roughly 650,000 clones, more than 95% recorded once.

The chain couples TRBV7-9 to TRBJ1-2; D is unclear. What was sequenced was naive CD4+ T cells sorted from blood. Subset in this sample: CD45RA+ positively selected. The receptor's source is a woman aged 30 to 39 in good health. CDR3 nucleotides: TGTGCCAGCAGCTCGAACGGACTCAATAACTATGGCTACACCTTC. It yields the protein CASSSNGLNNYGYTF.